This entry concerns a single T cell receptor (beta chain). The antigen is undetermined. This record belongs to a study of long-term antiretroviral therapy in people with HIV. Looking at the study overall: Samples collected earliest predate the 2015 immediate-ART recommendation by about a decade. General observations from the study: Those clones which expanded before ART made up the dominant part of the repertoire at all time points.

Running of the v3.0 immunoSEQ assay took place at survey level. Sequencing was performed with immunoSEQ multiplex PCR; in TCRdb, only in-frame clones are kept and a portion is missing. The sample records some 31,000 clones, 95% to 98% being singletons. The CDR3 contains 14 residues. Trimming shortened V by 7 bases and J by 3 bases, and 12 bases separated the two germline ends. The germline CDR1 and CDR2 sequences are SNHLY and FYNNEI. This clonotype was obtained from a man aged 30-40 years with HIV. The genes are TRBV2 and TRBJ2-2; possibly TRBD2 for D (6 bases). Sequenced material: unsorted PBMCs, taken 7.6 years after starting antiretroviral therapy. CDR3 sequence (DNA): TGTGCCAGCAAAGGGACGGGGGACACCGGGGAGCTGTTTTTT. It translates to CASKGTGDTGELFF.